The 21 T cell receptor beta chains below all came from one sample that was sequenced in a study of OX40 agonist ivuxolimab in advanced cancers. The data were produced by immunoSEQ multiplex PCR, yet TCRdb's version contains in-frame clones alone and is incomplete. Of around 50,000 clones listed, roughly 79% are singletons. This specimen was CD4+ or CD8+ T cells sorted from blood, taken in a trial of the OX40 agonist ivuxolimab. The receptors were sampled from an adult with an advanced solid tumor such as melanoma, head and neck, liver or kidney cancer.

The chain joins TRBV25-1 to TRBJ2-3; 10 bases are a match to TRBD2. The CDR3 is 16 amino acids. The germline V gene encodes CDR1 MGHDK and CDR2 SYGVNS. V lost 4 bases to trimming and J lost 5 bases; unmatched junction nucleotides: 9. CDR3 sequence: CASSASGGLAQDTQYF. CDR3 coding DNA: TGTGCCAGCAGTGCCTCGGGGGGACTAGCGCAAGATACGCAGTATTTT.

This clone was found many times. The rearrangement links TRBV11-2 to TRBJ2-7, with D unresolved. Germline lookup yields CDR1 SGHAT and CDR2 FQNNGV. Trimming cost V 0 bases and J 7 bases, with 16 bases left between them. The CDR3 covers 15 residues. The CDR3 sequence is CASSLDSQTWREQYF. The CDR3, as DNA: TGTGCCAGCAGCTTAGATTCACAGACGTGGCGGGAGCAGTACTTC.

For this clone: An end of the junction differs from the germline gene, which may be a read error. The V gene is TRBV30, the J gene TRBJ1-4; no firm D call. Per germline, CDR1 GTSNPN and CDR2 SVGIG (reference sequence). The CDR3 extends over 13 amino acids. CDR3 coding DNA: TGTGCCCGGAGTGGCATCGGGAAGGAAAAACTGTTTTTT. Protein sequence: CARSGIGKEKLFF.

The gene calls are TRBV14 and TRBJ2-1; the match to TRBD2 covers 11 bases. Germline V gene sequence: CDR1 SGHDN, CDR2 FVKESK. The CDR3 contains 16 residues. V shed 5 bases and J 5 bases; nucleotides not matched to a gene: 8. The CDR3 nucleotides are TGTGCCAGCAGCATACCGACTAGCGGGGACCACAATGAGCAGTTCTTC. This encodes CASSIPTSGDHNEQFF.

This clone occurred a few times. DNA for the CDR3: TGTGCCAGCAGCCAAGATATGGGATCCCACAATGAGCAGTTCTTC. Amino acid sequence: CASSQDMGSHNEQFF. The gene calls are TRBV4-2 and TRBJ2-1; D unresolved. Trimming left V 0 bases short and J 5 bases short, with 11 bases between. This CDR3 has 15 residues. CDR1 is LGHNA, CDR2 YNFKEQ, per germline.

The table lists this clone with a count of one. CDR3 DNA sequence: TGCGCCAGCAGCTGGACCGGGGGGCTAAGCTCCTACGAGCAGTACTTC. The encoded protein is CASSWTGGLSSYEQYF. The chain has TRBV5-1 and TRBJ2-5, with a weak D call TRBD2 (7 bases). The J call may be mistaken, given a closer DNA end match to TRBJ2-7. The germline V gene encodes CDR1 SGHRS and CDR2 YFSETQ. The CDR3 has 16 residues.

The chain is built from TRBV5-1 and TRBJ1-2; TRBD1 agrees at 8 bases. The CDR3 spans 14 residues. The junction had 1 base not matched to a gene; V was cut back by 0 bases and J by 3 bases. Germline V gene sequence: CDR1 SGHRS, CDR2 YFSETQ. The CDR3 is CASSLEDRDYGYTF. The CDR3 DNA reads TGCGCCAGCAGCTTGGAGGACAGGGACTATGGCTACACCTTC.

The CDR3 is CASSEVKETQYF. CDR3 nucleotide sequence: TGTGCCAGCAGTGAAGTAAAAGAGACCCAGTACTTC. The chain links TRBV2 to TRBJ2-5; D not resolved. Germline V lookup: CDR1 SNHLY, CDR2 FYNNEI. The CDR3 loop spans 12 amino acids. V lost 1 base, J lost 3 bases, and 3 bases lay in between.

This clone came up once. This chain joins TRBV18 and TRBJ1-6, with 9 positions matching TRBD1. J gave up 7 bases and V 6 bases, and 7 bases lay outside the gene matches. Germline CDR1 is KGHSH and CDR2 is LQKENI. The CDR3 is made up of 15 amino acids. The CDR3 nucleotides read TGTGCCAGCTCTCCGTCGGGACAGGGAAATTCACCCCTCCACTTT. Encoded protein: CASSPSGQGNSPLHF.

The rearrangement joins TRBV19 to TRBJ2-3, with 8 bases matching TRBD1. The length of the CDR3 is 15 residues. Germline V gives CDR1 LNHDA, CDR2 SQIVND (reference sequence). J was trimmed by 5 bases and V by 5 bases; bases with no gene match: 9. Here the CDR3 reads CASSPRQGRGDTQYF. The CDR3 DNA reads TGTGCCAGTAGTCCCCGACAGGGGCGTGGAGATACGCAGTATTTT.

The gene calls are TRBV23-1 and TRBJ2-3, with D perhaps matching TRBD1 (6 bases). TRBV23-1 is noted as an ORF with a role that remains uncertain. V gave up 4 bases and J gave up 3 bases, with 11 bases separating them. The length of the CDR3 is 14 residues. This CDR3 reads CASSPTQGTDTQYF. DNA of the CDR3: TGCGCCAGCAGTCCGACCCAGGGGACAGATACGCAGTATTTT.

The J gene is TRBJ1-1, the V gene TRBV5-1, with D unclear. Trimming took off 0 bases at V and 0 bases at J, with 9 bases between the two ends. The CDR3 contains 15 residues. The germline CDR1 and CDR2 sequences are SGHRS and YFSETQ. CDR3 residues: CASSLVVNMNTEAFF. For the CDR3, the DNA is TGCGCCAGCAGCTTGGTGGTCAACATGAACACTGAAGCTTTCTTT. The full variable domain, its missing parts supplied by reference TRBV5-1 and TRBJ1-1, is KAGVTQTPRYLIKTRGQQVTLSCSPISGHRSVSWYQQTPGQGLQFLFEYFSETQRNKGNFPGRFSGRQFSNSRSEMNVSTLELGDSALYLCASSLVVNMNTEAFFGQGTRLTVV.

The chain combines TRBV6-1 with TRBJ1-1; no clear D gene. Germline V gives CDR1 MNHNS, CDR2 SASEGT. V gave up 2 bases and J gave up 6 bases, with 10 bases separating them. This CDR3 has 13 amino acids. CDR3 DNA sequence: TGTGCCAGCAGTGAACCCCCCTTGCCTGAAGCTTTCTTT. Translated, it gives CASSEPPLPEAFF.

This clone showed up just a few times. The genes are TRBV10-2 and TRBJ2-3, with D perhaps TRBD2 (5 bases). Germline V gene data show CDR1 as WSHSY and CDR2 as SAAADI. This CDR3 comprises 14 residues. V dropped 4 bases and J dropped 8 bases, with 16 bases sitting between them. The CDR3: CASSVQDPSGTQYF. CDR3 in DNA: TGCGCCAGCAGTGTGCAGGACCCCAGCGGTACGCAGTATTTT.

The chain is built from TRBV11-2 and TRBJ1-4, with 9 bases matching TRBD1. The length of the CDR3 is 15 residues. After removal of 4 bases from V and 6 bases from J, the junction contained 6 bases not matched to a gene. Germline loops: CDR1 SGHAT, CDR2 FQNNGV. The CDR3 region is CASSSKGQGHEKLFF. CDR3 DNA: TGTGCCAGCAGCTCAAAGGGACAGGGTCATGAAAAACTGTTTTTT.

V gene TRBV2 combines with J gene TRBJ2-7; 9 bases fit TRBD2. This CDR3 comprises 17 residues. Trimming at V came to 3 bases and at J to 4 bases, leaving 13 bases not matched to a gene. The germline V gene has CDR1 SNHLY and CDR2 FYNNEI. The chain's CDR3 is CASSEGAGREGWYEQYF. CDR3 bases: TGTGCCAGCAGTGAGGGGGCCGGGCGGGAGGGCTGGTACGAGCAGTACTTC. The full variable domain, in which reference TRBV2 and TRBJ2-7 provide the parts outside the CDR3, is EPEVTQTPSHQVTQMGQEVILRCVPISNHLYFYWYRQILGQKVEFLVSFYNNEISEKSEIFDDQFSVERPDGSNFTLKIRSTKLEDSAMYFCASSEGAGREGWYEQYFGPGTRLTVT.

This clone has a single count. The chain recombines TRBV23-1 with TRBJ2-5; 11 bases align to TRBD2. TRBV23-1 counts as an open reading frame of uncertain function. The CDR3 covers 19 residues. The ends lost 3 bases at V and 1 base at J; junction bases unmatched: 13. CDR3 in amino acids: CASSHSVAGGGKGQETQYF. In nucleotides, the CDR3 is TGCGCCAGCAGTCACAGCGTAGCGGGAGGGGGAAAGGGCCAAGAGACCCAGTACTTC.

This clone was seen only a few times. This CDR3 is CASSGGPNTEAFF. The CDR3 DNA reads as TGTGCCAGCAGCGGGGGACCGAACACTGAAGCTTTCTTT. The chain combines TRBV9 with TRBJ1-1; D possibly corresponds to TRBD1 (5 bases). Germline CDR1 SGDLS, CDR2 YYNGEE. This CDR3 has 13 amino acids. Trimming removed 3 bases at V and 1 base at J, with 7 bases between. Looking up the rest from reference TRBV9 and TRBJ1-1 gives the full variable domain: DSGVTQTPKHLITATGQRVTLRCSPRSGDLSVYWYQQSLDQGLQFLIQYYNGEERAKGNILERFSAQQFPDLHSELNLSSLELGDSALYFCASSGGPNTEAFFGQGTRLTVV.

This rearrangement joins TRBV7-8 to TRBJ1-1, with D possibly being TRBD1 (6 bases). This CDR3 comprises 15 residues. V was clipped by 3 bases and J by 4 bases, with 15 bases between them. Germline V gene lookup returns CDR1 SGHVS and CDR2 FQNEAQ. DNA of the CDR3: TGTGCCAGCAGCTTGGGGGGGGCTAGTATCACTGAAGCTTTCTTT. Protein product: CASSLGGASITEAFF.

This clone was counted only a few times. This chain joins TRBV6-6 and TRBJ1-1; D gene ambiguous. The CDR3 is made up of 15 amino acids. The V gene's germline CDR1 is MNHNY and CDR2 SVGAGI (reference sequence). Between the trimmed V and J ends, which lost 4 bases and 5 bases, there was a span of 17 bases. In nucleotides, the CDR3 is TGTGCCAGCAGTTTTAGCGACTCCTTTAGGACTGAAGCTTTCTTT. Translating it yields CASSFSDSFRTEAFF.

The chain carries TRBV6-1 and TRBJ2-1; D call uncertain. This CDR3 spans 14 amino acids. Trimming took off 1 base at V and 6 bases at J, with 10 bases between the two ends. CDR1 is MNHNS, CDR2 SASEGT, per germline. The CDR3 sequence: CASSEVLVSNEQFF. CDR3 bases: TGTGCCAGCAGTGAAGTGCTAGTGAGCAATGAGCAGTTCTTC.